This TCR beta chain was identified in a study of patients and donors after allogeneic stem cell transplantation. TCRdb reanalysed the RT-PCR reads using MiXCR and keeps one entry per CDR3 protein. Among tens of thousands of distinct CDR3 sequences listed, roughly 50% were seen once. This clonotype was seen repeatedly, ten times or more. CDR1 and CDR2 from the germline V gene are SGHTA and FQGNSA. This CDR3 comprises 12 residues. Deletions cut 1 base from V and 5 bases from J, with 5 bases between. V gene TRBV7-2 combines with J gene TRBJ1-1; D remains unclear. The source of this sequence is a human donor who was either an allogeneic HSCT recipient or a stem cell or donor lymphocyte infusion donor (not recorded which). It is not recorded whose cells these are; they may come from a transplant donor. The sequenced material came from blood, either unsorted or a sorted T cell fraction (not recorded which). The DNA for the CDR3 is TGTGCCAGCAGCTTAGGAGTTACTGAAGCTTTCTTT. Its protein is CASSLGVTEAFF.